The 14 T cell receptor beta chains listed next were all sequenced from one sample in a study of control samples from healthy donors and cancer patients. The data were produced by immunoSEQ multiplex PCR, yet TCRdb's version contains in-frame clones alone and is incomplete. The sample holds 150,000 or so clones, more than 80% seen once. The specimen was blood. These receptors were collected from a man younger than 35 in good health.

The CDR3 spells CASSQIPHEQYF. The DNA for the CDR3 is TGTGCCAGCAGCCAAATCCCCCACGAGCAGTACTTC. The chain uses TRBV3-1 (or the pseudogene TRBV3-2) and TRBJ2-7; D is uncertain. Germline CDR1 reads LGHDT; CDR2 reads YNNKEL (reference sequence). Trimming left V 2 bases short and J 5 bases short, with 7 bases between. The CDR3 contains 12 residues.

Here the CDR3 reads CAISELTGNYGYTF. The CDR3, as DNA: TGTGCCATCAGTGAATTAACAGGGAACTATGGCTACACCTTC. The chain combines TRBV10-3 with TRBJ1-2; a weak D match, TRBD1 (6 bases). V lost 3 bases and J lost 2, with 10 bases in between. Per germline, CDR1 ENHRY and CDR2 SYGVKD. CDR3 length: 14 residues.

V and J are TRBV18 and TRBJ2-5; D unresolved. V lost 0 bases and J lost 3, with 8 bases in between. Germline V lookup: CDR1 KGHSH, CDR2 LQKENI. CDR3 length equals 14 residues. The CDR3 loop reads CASSPPAREETQYF. CDR3 nucleotides: TGTGCCAGCTCACCACCGGCTAGGGAAGAGACCCAGTACTTC.

In DNA, the CDR3 is TGCGCCAGCAGTTTATTAACAGGGGGCGGCGGCACCGGGGAGCTGTTTTTT. Encoded protein: CASSLLTGGGGTGELFF. This chain connects TRBV5-1 to TRBJ2-2; TRBD1 matches at 9 bases. The CDR3 spans 17 residues. J lost 4 bases, V lost 5 bases, and 12 bases had no gene match. Germline lookup yields CDR1 SGHRS and CDR2 YFSETQ.

This chain joins TRBV27 and TRBJ2-5; a possible D gene is TRBD2 (6 bases). V lost 5 bases to trimming and J lost 2 bases, with 15 bases between them. Germline CDR1 MNHEY, CDR2 SMNVEV (reference sequence). This CDR3 has 15 residues. The CDR3 reads CASSARRGGQETQYF. In nucleotides, the CDR3 is TGTGCCAGCAGTGCACGGAGGGGCGGGCAAGAGACCCAGTACTTC.

This clone was counted once. This sequence joins TRBV5-4 and TRBJ2-7, with D possibly being TRBD1 (5 bases). V was clipped by 0 bases and J by 2 bases, with 9 bases between them. The CDR3 is made up of 14 amino acids. Germline V gene lookup returns CDR1 SGHNT and CDR2 YYREEE (reference sequence). Here the CDR3 reads CASSLGQPPYEQYF. In DNA, the CDR3 is TGTGCCAGCAGCTTGGGACAGCCCCCCTACGAGCAGTACTTC.

The chain combines TRBV6-1 with TRBJ1-2; D might be TRBD1 (6 bases). Per the germline V gene, CDR1 is MNHNS and CDR2 is SASEGT. The V end was cut by 0 bases, the J end by 6 bases, with 14 bases between. This CDR3 region has 15 residues. The CDR3 nucleotides are TGTGCCAGCAGTGAAGCGCATCCAGGGGTAGATGGCTACACCTTC. As protein: CASSEAHPGVDGYTF.

This clone was detected a few times. The V and J genes are TRBV5-5 and TRBJ1-1; no reliable D call. Trimming took off 4 bases at V and 1 base at J, with 11 bases between the two ends. Germline V gene sequence: CDR1 SGHKS, CDR2 YYEKEE (reference sequence). The CDR3 length is 14 residues. CDR3 bases: TGTGCCAGCAGCCAAGGAGGAGCGAACACTGAAGCTTTCTTT. Protein sequence: CASSQGGANTEAFF.

V and J are TRBV20-1 and TRBJ2-2, with 7 bases identical to TRBD2. Trimming removed 3 bases from V and 6 bases from J; junction bases left unmatched: 10. The CDR3 has 15 amino acids. Germline V gene sequence: CDR1 DFQATT, CDR2 SNEGSKA (reference sequence). The CDR3 bases are TGCAGTGCTAGTGGCGGGACTATTATCTCCGGGGAGCTGTTTTTT. Its protein product is CSASGGTIISGELFF.

The V gene is TRBV6-6, the J gene TRBJ1-2, with 7 bases lining up with TRBD1. V lost 1 base, J lost 7 bases, and 9 bases stayed unmatched. There are 15 residues in the CDR3. Per the germline V gene, CDR1 is MNHNY and CDR2 is SVGAGI (reference sequence). CDR3 coding DNA: TGTGCCAGCAGTTACTTAGGGACAGAGAGGGGTGGCTACACCTTC. Amino acids: CASSYLGTERGGYTF.

The CDR3 DNA is TGTGCCAGCAGGGAGGCAAGCTCTGGAAACACCATATATTTT. Translation: CASREASSGNTIYF. The chain couples TRBV28 to TRBJ1-3, with D uncertain. The CDR3 totals 14 residues. CDR1 and CDR2 (germline): MDHEN, SYDVKM. Deletions cut 6 bases from V and 0 bases from J, with 9 bases between.

This chain uses TRBV9 with TRBJ1-3, with 10 bases aligning to TRBD1. The CDR3 is 15 residues long. V lost 3 bases to trimming and J lost 3 bases; unmatched junction nucleotides: 3. The germline V gene encodes CDR1 SGDLS and CDR2 YYNGEE. The CDR3 spells CASSATGGDGNTIYF. The CDR3 nucleotides are TGTGCCAGCAGCGCGACAGGGGGCGATGGAAACACCATATATTTT.

The table lists this clone with a count of one. The chain combines TRBV6-1 with TRBJ1-2; D possibly corresponds to TRBD1 (5 bases). This CDR3 has 15 amino acids. The ends were cut back, 1 base at V and 4 bases at J, with 13 bases in the middle. CDR1 MNHNS and CDR2 SASEGT come from the germline V gene. In nucleotides, the CDR3 is TGTGCCAGCAGTGAAGACGGGACTGCCAGCTATGGCTACACCTTC. Its translation is CASSEDGTASYGYTF.

The V and J genes are TRBV2 and TRBJ2-5, with 8 positions matching TRBD2. The germline V gene has CDR1 SNHLY and CDR2 FYNNEI. V shed 10 bases and J 5 bases; nucleotides not matched to a gene: 12. This CDR3 is 14 amino acids long. The CDR3 protein is CATVPGGARETQYF. The CDR3 nucleotides read TGTGCCACTGTTCCCGGGGGGGCTCGTGAGACCCAGTACTTC.